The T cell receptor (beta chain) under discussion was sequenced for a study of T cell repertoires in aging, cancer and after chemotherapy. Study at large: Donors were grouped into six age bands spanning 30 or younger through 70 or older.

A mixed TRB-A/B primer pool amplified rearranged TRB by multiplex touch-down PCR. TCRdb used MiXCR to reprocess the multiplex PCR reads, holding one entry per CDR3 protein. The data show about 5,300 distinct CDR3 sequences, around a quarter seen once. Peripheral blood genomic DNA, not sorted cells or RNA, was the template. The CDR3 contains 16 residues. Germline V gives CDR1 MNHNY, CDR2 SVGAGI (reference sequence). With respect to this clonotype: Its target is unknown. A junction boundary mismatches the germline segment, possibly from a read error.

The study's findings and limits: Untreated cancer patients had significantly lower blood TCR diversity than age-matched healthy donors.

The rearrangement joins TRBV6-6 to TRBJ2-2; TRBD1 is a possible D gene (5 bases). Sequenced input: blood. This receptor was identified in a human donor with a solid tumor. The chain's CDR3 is CASSVDRSANTGELFF. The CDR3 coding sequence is TGTGCCAGCAGTGTAGACAGATCCGCGAACACCGGTGAGCTGTTTTTT.